This T cell receptor (beta chain) was captured by sequencing in a study of early T cells in non-severe SARS-CoV-2 infection. The V gene end was trimmed by 4 bases and the J gene end by 8 bases; junction bases not matched to a gene: 10. There are 15 residues in the CDR3. CDR1 is SEHNR and CDR2 is FQNEAQ in the germline V gene (reference sequence). TCRdb ran MiXCR on the 5' RACE reads and lists one entry per CDR3 protein. The sample includes 70,000 to 90,000 distinct CDR3 sequences, 15% to 18% seen only once; the top ten take approximately 12%. The chain uses TRBV7-9 and TRBJ1-4; 7 nucleotides line up with TRBD1. The sample consisted of whole blood. The receptor was derived from an adult who was a healthcare worker with PCR-confirmed SARS-CoV-2 infection or an uninfected control (not recorded which). The CDR3 here is CASSYPTGLGEKLFF. CDR3 coding DNA: TGTGCCAGCAGCTACCCGACAGGGCTGGGAGAAAAACTGTTTTTT.